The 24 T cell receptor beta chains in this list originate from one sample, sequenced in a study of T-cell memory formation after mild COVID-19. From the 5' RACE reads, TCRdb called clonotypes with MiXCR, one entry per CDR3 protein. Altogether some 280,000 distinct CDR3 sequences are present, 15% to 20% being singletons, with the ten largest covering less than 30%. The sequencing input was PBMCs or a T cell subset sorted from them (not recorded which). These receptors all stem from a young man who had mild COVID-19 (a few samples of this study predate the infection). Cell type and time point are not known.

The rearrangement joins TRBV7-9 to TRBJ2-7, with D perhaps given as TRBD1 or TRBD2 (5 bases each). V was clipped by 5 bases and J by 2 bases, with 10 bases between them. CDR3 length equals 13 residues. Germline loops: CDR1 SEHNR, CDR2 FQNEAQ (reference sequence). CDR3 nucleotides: TGTGCCAGCAGCGAGGGGTATCCCTACGAGCAGTACGTC. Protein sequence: CASSEGYPYEQYV.

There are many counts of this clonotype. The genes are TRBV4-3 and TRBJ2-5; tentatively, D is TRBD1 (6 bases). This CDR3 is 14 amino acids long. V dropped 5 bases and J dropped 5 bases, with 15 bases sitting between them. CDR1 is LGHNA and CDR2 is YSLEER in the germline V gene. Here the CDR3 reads CASSVTGSRETQYF. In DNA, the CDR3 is TGCGCCAGCAGCGTAACAGGGAGTAGGGAGACCCAGTACTTC.

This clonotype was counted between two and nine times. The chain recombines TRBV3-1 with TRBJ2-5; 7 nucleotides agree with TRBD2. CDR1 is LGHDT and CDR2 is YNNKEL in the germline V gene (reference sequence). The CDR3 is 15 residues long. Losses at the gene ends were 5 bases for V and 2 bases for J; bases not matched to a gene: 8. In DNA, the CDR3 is TGTGCCAGCAGCGACACTCTAGCGGTACAAGAGACCCAGTACTTC. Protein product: CASSDTLAVQETQYF.

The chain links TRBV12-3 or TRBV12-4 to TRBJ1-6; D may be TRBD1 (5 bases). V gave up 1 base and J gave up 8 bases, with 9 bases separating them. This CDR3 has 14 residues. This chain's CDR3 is CASSLVGVDSPLHF. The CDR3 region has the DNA TGTGCCAGCAGTTTAGTAGGGGTTGATTCACCCCTCCACTTT.

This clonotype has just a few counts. The CDR3 protein is CATLTGGGPYNEQFF. CDR3 coding DNA: TGTGCCACCCTAACTGGCGGGGGACCTTACAATGAGCAGTTCTTC. The V gene is TRBV28, the J gene TRBJ2-1; 7 nucleotides agree with TRBD2. The CDR3 is 15 residues long. CDR1 is MDHEN, CDR2 SYDVKM, per germline. V was pared by 10 bases and J by 4 bases, with 13 bases of the junction left unmatched.

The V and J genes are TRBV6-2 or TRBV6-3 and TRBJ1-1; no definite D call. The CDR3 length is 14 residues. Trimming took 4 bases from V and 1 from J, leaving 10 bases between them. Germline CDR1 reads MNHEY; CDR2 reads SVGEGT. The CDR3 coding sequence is TGTGCCAGCAGTTCGGAGGCCTCGAACACTGAAGCTTTCTTT. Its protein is CASSSEASNTEAFF.

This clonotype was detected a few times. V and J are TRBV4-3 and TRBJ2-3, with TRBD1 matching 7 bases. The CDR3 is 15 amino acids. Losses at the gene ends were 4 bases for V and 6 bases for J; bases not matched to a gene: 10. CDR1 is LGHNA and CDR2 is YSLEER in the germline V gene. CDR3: CASSLLRGKGDTQYF. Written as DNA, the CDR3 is TGCGCCAGCAGCCTCCTCAGGGGGAAAGGGGATACGCAGTATTTT.

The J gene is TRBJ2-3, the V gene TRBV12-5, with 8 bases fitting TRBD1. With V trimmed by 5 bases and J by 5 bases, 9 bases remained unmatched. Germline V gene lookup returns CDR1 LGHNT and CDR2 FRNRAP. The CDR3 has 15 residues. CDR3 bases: TGTGCTAGTGGTGCCGGACAGGGAACGCGAGATACGCAGTATTTT. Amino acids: CASGAGQGTRDTQYF.

CDR3: CASSRRQGAYEQYF. The CDR3, as DNA: TGTGCCAGCAGCCGGAGACAGGGAGCCTACGAGCAGTACTTC. The V call is TRBV7-2, the J call TRBJ2-7, with 7 nucleotides matching TRBD1. The germline gives CDR1 SGHTA, CDR2 FQGNSA. Losses at the gene ends were 5 bases for V and 2 bases for J; bases not matched to a gene: 6. This CDR3 comprises 14 residues.

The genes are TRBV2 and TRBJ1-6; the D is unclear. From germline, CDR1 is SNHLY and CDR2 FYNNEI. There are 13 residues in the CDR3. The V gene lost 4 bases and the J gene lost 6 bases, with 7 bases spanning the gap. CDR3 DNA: TGTGCCAGCAGTGTTGAGGGTAATTCACCCCTCCACTTT. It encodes CASSVEGNSPLHF. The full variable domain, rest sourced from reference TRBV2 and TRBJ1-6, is EPEVTQTPSHQVTQMGQEVILRCVPISNHLYFYWYRQILGQKVEFLVSFYNNEISEKSEIFDDQFSVERPDGSNFTLKIRSTKLEDSAMYFCASSVEGNSPLHFGNGTRLTVT.

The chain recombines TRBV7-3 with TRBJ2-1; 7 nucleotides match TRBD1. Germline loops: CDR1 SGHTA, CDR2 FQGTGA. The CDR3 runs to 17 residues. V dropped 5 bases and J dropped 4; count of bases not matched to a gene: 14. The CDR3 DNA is TGTGCCAGCAGCCCATCCGGGACAGTCACCGAGTACAATGAGCAGTTCTTC. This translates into CASSPSGTVTEYNEQFF. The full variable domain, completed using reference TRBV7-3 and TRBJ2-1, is GAGVSQTPSNKVTEKGKYVELRCDPISGHTALYWYRQSLGQGPEFLIYFQGTGAADDSGLPNDRFFAVRPEGSVSTLKIQRTERGDSAVYLCASSPSGTVTEYNEQFFGPGTRLTVL.

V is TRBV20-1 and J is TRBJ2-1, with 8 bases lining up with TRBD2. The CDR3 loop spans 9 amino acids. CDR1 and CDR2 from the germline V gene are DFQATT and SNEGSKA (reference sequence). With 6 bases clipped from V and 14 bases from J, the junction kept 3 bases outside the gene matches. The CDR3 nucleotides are TGCAGTGCCGGGACTAGTGAGTTCTTC. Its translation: CSAGTSEFF.

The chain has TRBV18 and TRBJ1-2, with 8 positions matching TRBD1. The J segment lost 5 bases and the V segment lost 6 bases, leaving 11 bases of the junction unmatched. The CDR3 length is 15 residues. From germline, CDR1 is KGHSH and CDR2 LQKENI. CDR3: CASSPLPGQEYGYTF. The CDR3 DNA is TGTGCCAGCTCCCCCCTGCCGGGACAGGAATATGGCTACACCTTC.

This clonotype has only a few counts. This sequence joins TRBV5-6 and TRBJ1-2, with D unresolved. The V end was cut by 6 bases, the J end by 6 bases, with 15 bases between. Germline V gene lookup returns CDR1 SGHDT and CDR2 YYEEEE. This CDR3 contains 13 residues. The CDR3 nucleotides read TGTGCCAGCATGAGTACGGCAGTCCATGGCTACACCTTC. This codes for CASMSTAVHGYTF. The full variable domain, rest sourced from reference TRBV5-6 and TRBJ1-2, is DAGVTQSPTHLIKTRGQQVTLRCSPKSGHDTVSWYQQALGQGPQFIFQYYEEEERQRGNFPDRFSGHQFPNYSSELNVNALLLGDSALYLCASMSTAVHGYTFGSGTRLTVV.

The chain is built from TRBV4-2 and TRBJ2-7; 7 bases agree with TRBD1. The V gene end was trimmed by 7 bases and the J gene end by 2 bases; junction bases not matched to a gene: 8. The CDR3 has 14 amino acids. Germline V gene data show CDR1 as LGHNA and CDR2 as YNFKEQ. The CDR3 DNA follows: TGTGCCAGCACCAGACAGGGTAAGGCCTACGAGCAGTACTTC. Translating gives CASTRQGKAYEQYF.

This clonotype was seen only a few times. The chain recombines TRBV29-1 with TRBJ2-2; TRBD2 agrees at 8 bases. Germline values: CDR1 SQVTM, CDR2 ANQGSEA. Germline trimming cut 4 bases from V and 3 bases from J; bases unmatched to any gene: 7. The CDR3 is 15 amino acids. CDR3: CSVVGRGVDTGELFF. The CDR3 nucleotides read TGCAGCGTTGTTGGGCGGGGGGTGGACACCGGGGAGCTGTTTTTT.

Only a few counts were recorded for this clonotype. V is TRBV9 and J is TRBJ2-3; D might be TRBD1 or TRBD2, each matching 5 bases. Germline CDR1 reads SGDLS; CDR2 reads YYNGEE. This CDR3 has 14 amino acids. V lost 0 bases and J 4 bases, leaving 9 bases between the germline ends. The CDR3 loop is CASSVDGGADTQYF. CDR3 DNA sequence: TGTGCCAGCAGCGTAGATGGGGGTGCAGATACGCAGTATTTT.

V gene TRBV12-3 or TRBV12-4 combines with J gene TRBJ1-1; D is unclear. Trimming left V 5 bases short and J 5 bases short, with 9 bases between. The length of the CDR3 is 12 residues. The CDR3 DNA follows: TGTGCCAGCAGTCCCTTAATTACTGAAGCTTTCTTT. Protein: CASSPLITEAFF.

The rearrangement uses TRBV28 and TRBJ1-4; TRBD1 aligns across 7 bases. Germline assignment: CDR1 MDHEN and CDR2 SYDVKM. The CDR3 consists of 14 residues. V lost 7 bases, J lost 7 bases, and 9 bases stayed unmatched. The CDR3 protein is CASNLEGAAEKLFF. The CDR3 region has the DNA TGTGCCAGCAACCTAGAGGGGGCGGCTGAAAAACTGTTTTTT.

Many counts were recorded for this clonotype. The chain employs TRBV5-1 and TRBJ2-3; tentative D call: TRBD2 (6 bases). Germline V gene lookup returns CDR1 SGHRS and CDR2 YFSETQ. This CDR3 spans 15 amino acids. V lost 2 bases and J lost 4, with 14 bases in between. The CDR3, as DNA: TGCGCCAGCAGCTTCGGGACTCTTAAGGCAGATACGCAGTATTTT. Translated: CASSFGTLKADTQYF.

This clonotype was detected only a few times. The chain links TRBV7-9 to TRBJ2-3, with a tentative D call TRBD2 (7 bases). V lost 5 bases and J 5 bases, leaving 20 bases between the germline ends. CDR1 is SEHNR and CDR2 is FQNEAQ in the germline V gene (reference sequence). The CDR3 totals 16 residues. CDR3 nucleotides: TGTGCCAGCAGCACCAATCGGGGGGCCGGGGGAGATACGCAGTATTTT. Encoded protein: CASSTNRGAGGDTQYF.

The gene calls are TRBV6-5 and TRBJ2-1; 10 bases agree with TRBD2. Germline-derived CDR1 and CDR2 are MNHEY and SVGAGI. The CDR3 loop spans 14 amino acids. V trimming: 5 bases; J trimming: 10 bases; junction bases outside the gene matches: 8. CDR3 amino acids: CASSRAGGLVEQFF. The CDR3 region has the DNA TGTGCCAGCAGTCGAGCGGGGGGGCTCGTAGAGCAGTTCTTC.

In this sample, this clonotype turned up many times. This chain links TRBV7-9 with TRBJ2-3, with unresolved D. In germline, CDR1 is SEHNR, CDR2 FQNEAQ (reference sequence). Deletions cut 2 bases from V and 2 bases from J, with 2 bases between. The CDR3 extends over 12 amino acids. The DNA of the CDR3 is TGTGCCAGCAGCTTAATCACAGATACGCAGTATTTT. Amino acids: CASSLITDTQYF.

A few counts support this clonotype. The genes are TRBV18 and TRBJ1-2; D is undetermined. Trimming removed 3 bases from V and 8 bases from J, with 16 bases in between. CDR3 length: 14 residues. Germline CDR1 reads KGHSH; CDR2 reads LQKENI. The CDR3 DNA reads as TGTGCCAGCTCACCCGACTCTGGGGTCGGGGGCTACACCTTC. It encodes CASSPDSGVGGYTF.